This T cell receptor beta chain was recovered during a study of CD8 T cells in ankylosing spondylitis. One entry per CDR3 protein, called by TCRdb with MiXCR from the 5' RACE reads. The sample comprises about 240,000 distinct CDR3 sequences, 8% to 9.5% of which are singletons, and 6.8% rests with the top ten. Study findings and constraints: It appeared that ankylosing spondylitis blood was characterized by a TCR beta motif of about 8 highly homologous variants.

Germline lookup yields CDR1 DFQATT and CDR2 SNEGSKA (reference sequence). V dropped 3 bases and J dropped 2; count of bases not matched to a gene: 10. The CDR3 runs to 17 residues. This clonotype occurred a few times. No antigen is known for it. This chain links TRBV20-1 with TRBJ2-1, with 10 bases fitting TRBD2. The sequence was obtained from a male donor with ankylosing spondylitis or in good health (not recorded which). The sequenced sample was blood, either unsorted or a sorted T cell fraction (not recorded which). The DNA of the CDR3 is TGCAGTGCTAGGGGAGGGGCTAGCGGGGGACCCTACAATGAGCAGTTCTTC. It codes for CSARGGASGGPYNEQFF.